The T cell receptor beta chain described here comes from a study of blood T cell repertoires in COVID-19. Study details: Samples of COVID-19 (acute and convalescent) were obtained from the United States, Italy and Spain. PBMCs, B-cell-depleted T cells, or T cells provided the cDNA or gDNA that made up the material.

Under the authors' procedure: Reference gene primer amplification in the assay estimated nucleated cell counts. Profiling relied on immunoSEQ multiplex PCR, and the TCRdb table lists in-frame clones only, not all of them. V and J calls and clone size are given by that table; D and trimming were obtained from the DNA. The data show hundreds of thousands of clones, with approximately 82% seen just once and approximately 7.4% held by the top ten. CDR1 LGHNA and CDR2 YNFKEQ come from the germline V gene. V dropped 1 base and J dropped 4; count of bases not matched to a gene: 2. This CDR3 region has 16 residues.

This TCR was recovered from a woman between 50 and 59 years old with acute or convalescent COVID-19. The chain joins TRBV4-2 to TRBJ2-3, with 13 bases that match TRBD2. Sequenced: peripheral blood. DNA for the CDR3: TGTGCCAGCAGCCAAGGGACTAGCGGGAGATCAGATACGCAGTATTTT. Translated, it gives CASSQGTSGRSDTQYF.